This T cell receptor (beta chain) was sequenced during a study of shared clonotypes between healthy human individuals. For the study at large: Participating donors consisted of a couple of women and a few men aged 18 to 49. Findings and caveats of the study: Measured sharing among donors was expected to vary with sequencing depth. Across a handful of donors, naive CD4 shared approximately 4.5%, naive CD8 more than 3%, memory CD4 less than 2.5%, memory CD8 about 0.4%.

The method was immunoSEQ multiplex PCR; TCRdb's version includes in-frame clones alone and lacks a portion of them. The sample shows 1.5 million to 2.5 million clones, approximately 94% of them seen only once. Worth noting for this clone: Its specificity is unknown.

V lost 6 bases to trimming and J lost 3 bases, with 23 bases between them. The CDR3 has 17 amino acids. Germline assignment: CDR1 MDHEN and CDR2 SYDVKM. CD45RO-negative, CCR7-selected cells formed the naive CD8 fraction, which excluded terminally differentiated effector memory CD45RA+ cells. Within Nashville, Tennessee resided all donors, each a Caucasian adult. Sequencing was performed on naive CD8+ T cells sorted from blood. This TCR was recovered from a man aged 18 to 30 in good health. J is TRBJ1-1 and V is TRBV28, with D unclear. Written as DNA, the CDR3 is TGTGCCAGCAGCTTCCGGGTCACTATTGGCGGGGACACTGAAGCTTTCTTT. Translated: CASSFRVTIGGDTEAFF.